These 5 T cell receptor beta chains originate from one sample sequenced in a study of cytomegalovirus exposure and HLA in healthy donors. Vbeta (60) and Jbeta (13) primers were used in the PCR. The data were produced by immunoSEQ multiplex PCR, yet TCRdb's version contains in-frame clones alone and is incomplete. The sample holds about 190,000 clones, roughly 82% seen once. The material sequenced was PBMCs. The receptors shown here come from a woman in her forties or fifties in good health and CMV-seropositive.

The chain employs TRBV7-8 and TRBJ1-2, with TRBD1 matching 8 bases. CDR1 and CDR2 from the germline V gene are SGHVS and FQNEAQ. The CDR3 is made up of 13 amino acids. Trimming cost V 1 base and J 8 bases; bases outside gene matches: 3. CDR3 amino acids: CASSLGQGFGYTF. The CDR3 nucleotides read TGTGCCAGCAGCTTAGGACAGGGGTTCGGCTACACCTTC.

J is TRBJ1-6 and V is TRBV30; TRBD1 matches at 9 bases. V dropped 1 base and J dropped 11; count of bases not matched to a gene: 3. Germline CDR1 GTSNPN, CDR2 SVGIG (reference sequence). The CDR3 extends over 13 amino acids. CDR3 sequence: CAWSGGTGTPLHF. The DNA for the CDR3 is TGTGCCTGGAGTGGCGGGACAGGGACACCCCTCCACTTT.

The V and J genes are TRBV25-1 and TRBJ1-4, with TRBD1 as a possible D gene (5 bases). V lost 4 bases to trimming and J lost 4 bases, with 7 bases between them. Germline V lookup: CDR1 MGHDK, CDR2 SYGVNS. The CDR3 sequence is 13 residues long. Here the CDR3 DNA reads TGTGCCAGCAGTGTCGGGGGTAATGAAAAACTGTTTTTT. Translation: CASSVGGNEKLFF. Using reference TRBV25-1 and TRBJ1-4 for the parts outside the CDR3, the full variable domain is EADIYQTPRYLVIGTGKKITLECSQTMGHDKMYWYQQDPGMELHLIHYSYGVNSTEKGDLSSESTVSRIRTEHFPLTLESARPSHTSQYLCASSVGGNEKLFFGSGTQLSVL.

This clone was found a few times. This chain joins TRBV2 and TRBJ1-4; D may be TRBD1 (5 bases). This CDR3 has 14 residues. Per the germline V gene, CDR1 is SNHLY and CDR2 is FYNNEI. V was trimmed by 6 bases and J by 5 bases, leaving 13 bases between them. The CDR3 DNA follows: TGTGCCAGCAGACTTCAGGGCTCGAATGAAAAACTGTTTTTT. Translated: CASRLQGSNEKLFF.

This chain joins TRBV27 and TRBJ2-7, with D perhaps TRBD2 (5 bases). The CDR3 consists of 13 residues. V was pared by 2 bases and J by 1 base, with 6 bases between. Germline V gives CDR1 MNHEY, CDR2 SMNVEV (reference sequence). The chain's CDR3 is CASSLGESYEQYF. The CDR3 region has the DNA TGTGCCAGCAGTTTAGGGGAGTCCTACGAGCAGTACTTC.